These 30 T cell receptor beta chains were all obtained from the same sample, sequenced in a study of T cells in Graves' hyperthyroidism and ophthalmopathy. From RNA transcripts, TCR beta CDR3 regions were amplified. The HTBI primer set served for first-round RT-PCR of the TCR CDR3. TCRdb processed the multiplex PCR reads anew with MiXCR; each CDR3 protein has one entry. The repertoire holds about 640,000 distinct CDR3 sequences, with about 20% as singletons. The sample comprised blood. The receptors stem from a man in his thirties or forties with Graves' ophthalmopathy.

This clonotype has more than one count but fewer than ten. V is TRBV6-1 and J is TRBJ2-2, with a tentative D call TRBD1 (6 bases). This CDR3 has 12 residues. The V end was cut by 7 bases, the J end by 8 bases, with 11 bases between. Germline V gene sequence: CDR1 MNHNS, CDR2 SASEGT. The CDR3 nucleotides read TGTGCCAGCACCTCAGGGGTTGGGGAGCTGTTTTTT. Protein sequence: CASTSGVGELFF.

In this sample, this clonotype turned up a few times. The V and J genes are TRBV6-1 and TRBJ2-7, with TRBD1 as a possible D gene (6 bases). The germline V gene has CDR1 MNHNS and CDR2 SASEGT. Trimming pared 7 bases from V and 2 bases from J, leaving 18 bases between. CDR3 length: 15 amino acids. CDR3 sequence: CASTPAGTGPYEQYF. The DNA for the CDR3 is TGTGCCAGCACCCCCGCAGGCACAGGGCCCTACGAGCAGTACTTC.

The CDR3 DNA reads as TGTGCCAGCAGCCAACCCATGTCGGGGGCTGAAGCTTTCTTT. It codes for CASSQPMSGAEAFF. The genes are TRBV3-1 and TRBJ1-1, with D tentatively TRBD1 (5 bases). This CDR3 region has 14 residues. The germline V gene has CDR1 LGHDT and CDR2 YNNKEL (reference sequence). Trimming took off 2 bases at V and 6 bases at J, with 13 bases between the two ends.

This clonotype has at least ten counts. V and J are TRBV11-2 and TRBJ2-1; D call uncertain. Trimming left V 1 base short and J 8 bases short, with 6 bases between. The CDR3 extends over 12 amino acids. From germline, CDR1 is SGHAT and CDR2 FQNNGV. CDR3 bases: TGTGCCAGCAGCTTAGGATTATATGAGCAGTTCTTC. Its protein is CASSLGLYEQFF.

This clonotype was found many times. V is TRBV28 and J is TRBJ2-7; D is perhaps TRBD2 (6 bases). V lost 0 bases and J lost 2, with 8 bases in between. Germline values: CDR1 MDHEN, CDR2 SYDVKM. CDR3 length equals 14 residues. CDR3: CASSLWREAYEQYF. CDR3 in DNA: TGTGCCAGCAGTTTATGGAGGGAGGCCTACGAGCAGTACTTC.

The rearrangement uses TRBV9 and TRBJ2-1; a possible D gene is TRBD2 (6 bases). The CDR3 contains 14 residues. Trimming cost V 2 bases and J 9 bases, with 15 bases left between them. Germline V CDR1 and CDR2: SGDLS, YYNGEE. The CDR3 nucleotides read TGTGCCAGCAGCGTGTCTGAGGGAGGCGGTGAGCAGTTCTTC. Amino acids: CASSVSEGGGEQFF.

This clonotype has at least ten counts. This chain connects TRBV5-1 to TRBJ1-4; TRBD1 matches 8 bases. This CDR3 comprises 15 residues. Germline trimming cut 3 bases from V and 0 bases from J; bases unmatched to any gene: 1. Per the germline V gene, CDR1 is SGHRS and CDR2 is YFSETQ. The CDR3 DNA reads TGCGCCAGCAGCTCACAGGGGGCAACTAATGAAAAACTGTTTTTT. Its translation: CASSSQGATNEKLFF.

Many counts were recorded for this clonotype. V and J are TRBV28 and TRBJ1-2; D perhaps matches TRBD1 (6 bases). CDR1 MDHEN and CDR2 SYDVKM come from the germline V gene. Trimming took 6 bases from V and 6 from J, leaving 26 bases between them. CDR3 length: 17 amino acids. The CDR3 protein is CASSPPAGTRVPHGYTF. CDR3 sequence (DNA): TGTGCCAGCAGCCCGCCGGCCGGGACAAGGGTCCCCCATGGCTACACCTTC.

This clonotype came up a few times. The chain links TRBV6-5 to TRBJ2-1, with 10 bases aligning to TRBD2. V trimming: 1 base; J trimming: 3 bases; junction bases outside the gene matches: 12. CDR1 MNHEY and CDR2 SVGAGI come from the germline V gene. The CDR3 has 19 residues. The CDR3 DNA reads TGTGCCAGCAGTTACTGGCCTAGCGGGGGTAATTCCTTCTACAATGAGCAGTTCTTC. It specifies CASSYWPSGGNSFYNEQFF.

DNA for the CDR3: TGTGCCAGCAGTGACCGAGATAGCGGACAAGAGACCCAGTACTTC. Its translation is CASSDRDSGQETQYF. The V call is TRBV27, the J call TRBJ2-5; weak D call: TRBD2 (6 bases). Germline CDR1 is MNHEY and CDR2 is SMNVEV (reference sequence). The V end was cut by 5 bases, the J end by 2 bases, with 15 bases between. The CDR3 consists of 15 residues.

The chain recombines TRBV6-5 with TRBJ2-1; TRBD2 matches at 7 bases. Germline CDR1 is MNHEY and CDR2 is SVGAGI. V dropped 0 bases and J dropped 4; count of bases not matched to a gene: 6. CDR3 length: 16 amino acids. The CDR3 is CASSYSLQRGYNEQFF. In DNA form, the CDR3 reads TGTGCCAGCAGTTACTCGTTACAGCGGGGTTACAATGAGCAGTTCTTC.

This clonotype was seen many times. This chain joins TRBV28 and TRBJ1-5; D not certain. V dropped 10 bases and J dropped 0 bases, with 10 bases sitting between them. The CDR3 has 13 residues. CDR1 is MDHEN, CDR2 SYDVKM, per germline. CDR3 DNA sequence: TGTGCCACCCGCGGGGATAGCAATCAGCCCCAGCATTTT. Translating it yields CATRGDSNQPQHF.

In its sample, this clonotype was seen many times. V gene TRBV4-1 combines with J gene TRBJ2-7; D remains ambiguous. V lost 0 bases, J lost 2 bases, and 14 bases lay in between. CDR1 is MGHRA and CDR2 is YSYEKL in the germline V gene. CDR3 length: 16 residues. CDR3 amino acids: CASSQDTLGPTYEQYF. The CDR3 DNA reads as TGCGCCAGCAGCCAAGATACCCTAGGACCGACCTACGAGCAGTACTTC.

This clonotype has at least ten counts. This sequence joins TRBV2 and TRBJ1-1; D unclear. Germline V lookup: CDR1 SNHLY, CDR2 FYNNEI. This CDR3 region has 13 residues. Trimming shortened V by 3 bases and J by 6 bases, and 11 bases separated the two germline ends. CDR3: CASSEVSGPEAFF. The DNA for the CDR3 is TGTGCCAGCAGTGAGGTCTCCGGCCCTGAAGCTTTCTTT.

The chain has TRBV9 and TRBJ2-1, with 13 positions matching TRBD2. V dropped 2 bases and J dropped 2; count of bases not matched to a gene: 13. From germline, CDR1 is SGDLS and CDR2 YYNGEE. The length of the CDR3 is 20 residues. CDR3: CASSVTGQIGLAGAYNEQFF. CDR3 DNA: TGTGCCAGCAGCGTGACAGGACAGATCGGACTAGCGGGAGCCTACAATGAGCAGTTCTTC.

This clonotype has just a few counts. V and J are TRBV20-1 and TRBJ2-2; D gene uncertain. The germline V gene encodes CDR1 DFQATT and CDR2 SNEGSKA (reference sequence). This CDR3 is 12 amino acids long. The ends were cut back, 6 bases at V and 6 bases at J, with 11 bases in the middle. Here the CDR3 reads CSARTFPGELFF. CDR3 nucleotide sequence: TGCAGTGCCCGGACCTTCCCCGGGGAGCTGTTTTTT.

This clonotype was counted ten times or more. The chain couples TRBV5-1 to TRBJ2-7; possible D gene TRBD1, 5 bases. CDR3 length equals 12 residues. Trimming removed 4 bases from V and 3 bases from J, with 8 bases in between. CDR1 and CDR2 (germline): SGHRS, YFSETQ. This CDR3 is CASSPDNYEQYF. The CDR3 DNA reads TGCGCCAGCAGCCCGGACAACTACGAGCAGTACTTC.

CDR3 nucleotide sequence: TGTGCCAGCAGTGACGGCAGGGGGAACTATGGCTACACCTTC. Translated, it gives CASSDGRGNYGYTF. The chain employs TRBV2 and TRBJ1-2; 7 bases map to TRBD1. The V segment lost 3 bases and the J segment 2 bases; nucleotides outside the gene matches: 3. Germline V CDR1 and CDR2: SNHLY, FYNNEI. This CDR3 is built from 14 residues. The full variable domain, with the rest looked up from reference TRBV2 and TRBJ1-2, is EPEVTQTPSHQVTQMGQEVILRCVPISNHLYFYWYRQILGQKVEFLVSFYNNEISEKSEIFDDQFSVERPDGSNFTLKIRSTKLEDSAMYFCASSDGRGNYGYTFGSGTRLTVV.

The V gene is TRBV7-9, the J gene TRBJ2-1; TRBD1 matches at 9 bases. Per the germline V gene, CDR1 is SEHNR and CDR2 is FQNEAQ (reference sequence). Losses at the gene ends were 6 bases for V and 1 base for J; bases not matched to a gene: 10. CDR3 length: 17 residues. CDR3 bases: TGTGCCAGCAGATTCGCCGGGACAGGGATATCCTACAATGAGCAGTTCTTC. Translated, it gives CASRFAGTGISYNEQFF.

This clonotype showed up many times. The CDR3 here is CASSQELTSGGEQFF. The CDR3 nucleotides are TGTGCCAGCAGCCAAGAGTTGACTAGCGGGGGCGAGCAGTTCTTC. V is TRBV3-1 and J is TRBJ2-1; 12 bases map to TRBD2. The CDR3 extends over 15 amino acids. Germline loops: CDR1 LGHDT, CDR2 YNNKEL (reference sequence). The junction had 4 bases not matched to a gene; V was cut back by 0 bases and J by 10 bases.

This clonotype was picked up a small number of times. This sequence joins TRBV18 and TRBJ2-7, with a weak D call TRBD2 (5 bases). CDR3 length: 15 residues. The germline V gene encodes CDR1 KGHSH and CDR2 LQKENI. V was shortened by 6 bases and J by 0 bases, with 15 bases between the two germline ends. The CDR3 DNA reads as TGTGCCAGCTCGTCGGTTTTAGCGAGCTCCTACGAGCAGTACTTC. Amino acids: CASSSVLASSYEQYF.

This clonotype was seen a handful of times. This chain connects TRBV7-2 to TRBJ2-4; D is uncertain. V gave up 3 bases and J gave up 1 base, with 10 bases separating them. Germline CDR1 reads SGHTA; CDR2 reads FQGNSA. There are 15 residues in the CDR3. CDR3 nucleotides: TGTGCCAGCAGCTTGCACCAGTCGGCCAAAAACATTCAGTACTTC. The encoded protein is CASSLHQSAKNIQYF.

In its sample, this clonotype was seen a few times. This rearrangement joins TRBV28 to TRBJ2-7; a weak D match, TRBD1 (7 bases). V was pared by 2 bases and J by 2 bases, with 10 bases between. The CDR3 runs 14 residues. CDR1 MDHEN and CDR2 SYDVKM come from the germline V gene. The CDR3 bases are TGTGCCAGCAGTTTACAGGGGGGCGCCTACGAGCAGTACTTC. As protein: CASSLQGGAYEQYF.

The J gene is TRBJ2-7, the V gene TRBV6-2 or TRBV6-3; 7 bases line up with TRBD1. The J segment lost 1 base and the V segment lost 5 bases, leaving 8 bases of the junction unmatched. The CDR3 covers 15 residues. Germline V gene sequence: CDR1 MNHEY, CDR2 SVGEGT. DNA of the CDR3: TGTGCCAGCAGTCGTACCCCGGGACAGTCCTACGAGCAGTACTTC. Translation: CASSRTPGQSYEQYF.

This clonotype turned up a few times. The V and J genes are TRBV19 and TRBJ2-1; D gene ambiguous. V was shortened by 0 bases and J by 6 bases, with 12 bases between the two germline ends. CDR1 is LNHDA and CDR2 is SQIVND in the germline V gene (reference sequence). CDR3 length: 15 residues. CDR3 sequence reads: CASSIDRRSSNEQFF. The CDR3 DNA reads as TGTGCCAGTAGTATAGATCGACGGTCAAGCAATGAGCAGTTCTTC. The full variable domain, rest sourced from reference TRBV19 and TRBJ2-1, is DGGITQSPKYLFRKEGQNVTLSCEQNLNHDAMYWYRQDPGQGLRLIYYSQIVNDFQKGDIAEGYSVSREKKESFPLTVTSAQKNPTAFYLCASSIDRRSSNEQFFGPGTRLTVL.

This clonotype was seen ten or more times. V and J are TRBV11-2 and TRBJ2-1, with 10 bases fitting TRBD2. J lost 6 bases, V lost 0 bases, and 8 bases had no gene match. Looked up from germline, CDR1 is SGHAT and CDR2 is FQNNGV. The CDR3 extends over 17 amino acids. Here the CDR3 reads CASSLDRLGLASNEQFF. Here the CDR3 DNA reads TGTGCCAGCAGCTTAGACCGCTTGGGACTAGCGTCCAATGAGCAGTTCTTC.

The sample holds a few counts of this clonotype. This rearrangement joins TRBV20-1 to TRBJ1-5; D remains unclear. Germline V gene data show CDR1 as DFQATT and CDR2 as SNEGSKA (reference sequence). The CDR3 runs 15 residues. V was clipped by 0 bases and J by 0 bases, with 9 bases between them. The CDR3 DNA reads TGCAGTGCTAGAGATCGTCAGGTTAGCAATCAGCCCCAGCATTTT. Its translation: CSARDRQVSNQPQHF.

In its sample, this clonotype was seen many times. V gene TRBV12-3 or TRBV12-4 combines with J gene TRBJ2-5, with D hard to call. Deletions cut 6 bases from V and 1 base from J, with 6 bases between. The length of the CDR3 is 12 residues. The CDR3 protein is CASSFGQETQYF. The CDR3 bases are TGTGCCAGCAGCTTCGGCCAAGAGACCCAGTACTTC.

This rearrangement joins TRBV6-1 to TRBJ1-1; D gene ambiguous. This CDR3 contains 16 residues. Germline CDR1 and CDR2: MNHNS and SASEGT. V dropped 6 bases and J dropped 5 bases, with 22 bases sitting between them. CDR3 residues: CASSLGSNTRWTEAFF. The DNA for the CDR3 is TGTGCCAGCAGCCTAGGGTCCAACACCAGGTGGACTGAAGCTTTCTTT.

The chain joins TRBV6-1 to TRBJ2-5; 10 nucleotides match TRBD1. V was clipped by 6 bases and J by 4 bases; unmatched bases: 5. In germline, CDR1 is MNHNS, CDR2 SASEGT. This CDR3 has 14 residues. The CDR3 sequence: CASRLGQGGETQYF. The CDR3 DNA is TGTGCCAGCAGACTAGGACAGGGGGGAGAGACCCAGTACTTC.